Below are 24 T cell receptor beta chains sequenced from a single sample in a study of CD8+ T cells in alopecia areata. Described treatment: oral pan-JAK inhibitor, 5-10 mg twice daily. cDNA prepared by RNA extraction and subsequent reverse transcription served as the template for sequencing. Libraries were prepared by immunoSEQ multiplex PCR; TCRdb keeps only in-frame clonotypes and omits some of them. The sample gives some 150,000 clones, roughly 50% of which show up once; about a sixth is in the top ten. The specimen was CD4+ T cells sorted from blood, collected between weeks 55 and 70, from a patient treated with tofacitinib. The receptors originated from a human donor with alopecia areata.

The chain employs TRBV30 and TRBJ1-3; 7 positions agree with TRBD1. The J segment lost 1 base and the V segment lost 7 bases, leaving 10 bases of the junction unmatched. The CDR3 sequence is 15 residues long. Germline V gene data show CDR1 as GTSNPN and CDR2 as SVGIG (reference sequence). The CDR3 loop is CASDRAIRSGNTIYF. CDR3 in DNA: TGTGCCTCAGACAGGGCCATCCGTTCTGGAAACACCATATATTTT.

This rearrangement joins TRBV19 to TRBJ2-7, with D possibly being TRBD2 (5 bases). Germline CDR1 is LNHDA and CDR2 is SQIVND (reference sequence). Trimming left V 4 bases short and J 7 bases short, with 11 bases between. This CDR3 is built from 12 residues. CDR3 nucleotide sequence: TGTGCCAGTAGTACTTGGCCGGGAGAGCAGTACTTC. It yields the protein CASSTWPGEQYF.

The sample holds a few counts of this clone. The chain combines TRBV29-1 with TRBJ2-1, with a tentative D call TRBD1 (5 bases). Germline V gene sequence: CDR1 SQVTM, CDR2 ANQGSEA. The CDR3 runs to 10 residues. V was pared by 6 bases and J by 10 bases, with 10 bases between. CDR3 protein: CSVLYREQFF. The CDR3 region has the DNA TGCAGCGTCTTGTACAGGGAGCAGTTCTTC.

J is TRBJ2-7 and V is TRBV11-2; D unclear. The CDR3 consists of 13 residues. Germline V gene data show CDR1 as SGHAT and CDR2 as FQNNGV. The V and J ends lost 2 bases and 6 bases respectively, with 11 bases between them. CDR3 sequence reads: CASSLNSVGEQYF. In nucleotides, the CDR3 is TGTGCCAGCAGCTTAAACAGCGTTGGCGAGCAGTACTTC.

The CDR3 here is CASSLVGQGNNEQFF. The CDR3 DNA is TGCGCCAGCAGCTTGGTCGGGCAGGGCAACAATGAGCAGTTCTTC. The V gene is TRBV5-1, the J gene TRBJ2-1; TRBD1 might be the D (5 bases). With 0 bases removed from V and 5 bases from J, the gap between germline ends came to 12 bases. From germline, CDR1 is SGHRS and CDR2 YFSETQ. CDR3 size: 15 residues.

The chain joins TRBV27 to TRBJ2-7; D call uncertain. This CDR3 region has 10 residues. Trimming removed 7 bases from V and 5 bases from J, with 6 bases in between. The germline V gene encodes CDR1 MNHEY and CDR2 SMNVEV (reference sequence). CDR3 amino acids: CASKGHEQYF. The CDR3 DNA reads as TGTGCCAGCAAGGGCCACGAGCAGTACTTC.

This clone was seen more than once but under ten times. The chain recombines TRBV7-8 with TRBJ2-7; the D gene is possibly TRBD1 (5 bases). The V end lost 6 bases, the J end lost 0 bases, and 12 bases lay between the germline ends. Per germline, CDR1 SGHVS and CDR2 FQNEAQ. The CDR3 extends over 14 amino acids. The CDR3 sequence is CASSSDRGSYEQYF. In DNA form, the CDR3 reads TGTGCCAGCAGTTCCGATAGGGGCTCCTACGAGCAGTACTTC.

This sequence joins TRBV30 and TRBJ1-2; D possibly corresponds to TRBD1 (5 bases). Trimming removed 4 bases at V and 8 bases at J, with 17 bases between. There are 13 residues in the CDR3. Germline loops: CDR1 GTSNPN, CDR2 SVGIG (reference sequence). CDR3 region: CAWTSVRAGGYTF. Here the CDR3 DNA reads TGTGCCTGGACCAGCGTCAGGGCCGGCGGCTACACCTTC.

The V gene is TRBV30, the J gene TRBJ1-5; D call uncertain. CDR3 size: 16 residues. Germline V gene data show CDR1 as GTSNPN and CDR2 as SVGIG (reference sequence). Trimming removed 0 bases from V and 6 bases from J, with 18 bases in between. CDR3 in DNA: TGTGCCTGGAGTGTGAGTGGACCCAAGGTGGGTCAGCCCCAGCATTTT. This sequence encodes CAWSVSGPKVGQPQHF.

The table lists this clone with a few counts. The genes are TRBV30 and TRBJ2-2, with TRBD2 matching over 7 bases. The CDR3 runs to 15 residues. CDR1 and CDR2 from the germline V gene are GTSNPN and SVGIG (reference sequence). The junction had 7 bases not matched to a gene; V was cut back by 1 base and J by 5 bases. CDR3 sequence reads: CAWSGGAGLTGELFF. CDR3 sequence (DNA): TGTGCCTGGAGTGGGGGAGCGGGGCTTACCGGGGAGCTGTTTTTT.

V usage is TRBV7-9 and J usage is TRBJ2-5; 9 bases fit TRBD2. CDR3 length: 15 residues. Germline trimming cut 10 bases from V and 2 bases from J; bases unmatched to any gene: 11. The germline V gene has CDR1 SEHNR and CDR2 FQNEAQ (reference sequence). The CDR3 DNA follows: TGTGCCACCCAGAGACTAGCGGATAAACAAGAGACCCAGTACTTC. Its protein product is CATQRLADKQETQYF. Full variable domain (outside the CDR3, taken from reference TRBV7-9 and TRBJ2-5): DTGVSQNPRHKITKRGQNVTFRCDPISEHNRLYWYRQTLGQGPEFLTYFQNEAQLEKSRLLSDRFSAERPKGSFSTLEIQRTEQGDSAMYLCATQRLADKQETQYFGPGTRLLVL.

This clone has more than one count but fewer than ten. The chain recombines TRBV15 with TRBJ2-7, with 10 bases lining up with TRBD1. The V gene's germline CDR1 is LNHNV and CDR2 YYDKDF (reference sequence). The CDR3 runs to 14 residues. J lost 5 bases, V lost 6 bases, and 7 bases had no gene match. CDR3 residues: CATRTGGTGDEQYF. DNA of the CDR3: TGTGCCACCAGAACCGGCGGGACAGGGGACGAGCAGTACTTC.

J is TRBJ2-7 and V is TRBV25-1; D ambiguous. With 3 bases removed from V and 4 bases from J, the gap between germline ends came to 7 bases. The CDR3 runs 12 residues. Germline lookup yields CDR1 MGHDK and CDR2 SYGVNS. The CDR3 loop reads CASSESVYEQYF. DNA of the CDR3: TGTGCCAGCAGTGAGTCCGTTTACGAGCAGTACTTC.

This chain uses TRBV11-2 with TRBJ1-2, with D uncertain. V lost 0 bases and J 7 bases, leaving 12 bases between the germline ends. The CDR3 runs to 14 residues. Germline V gives CDR1 SGHAT, CDR2 FQNNGV. CDR3 DNA: TGTGCCAGCAGCTTAGATATCGGGGTGCCTGGCTACACCTTC. Protein: CASSLDIGVPGYTF.

V gene TRBV6-5 combines with J gene TRBJ1-4, with D perhaps TRBD1 (5 bases). Germline-derived CDR1 and CDR2 are MNHEY and SVGAGI. The CDR3 extends over 16 amino acids. Trimming shortened V by 2 bases and J by 0 bases, and 10 bases separated the two germline ends. The CDR3 spells CASSYGGFATNEKLFF. In DNA form, the CDR3 reads TGTGCCAGCAGTTACGGGGGGTTTGCAACTAATGAAAAACTGTTTTTT.

The CDR3 here is CASSLGARRPGQRLAKNIQYF. DNA of the CDR3: TGTGCCAGCAGCTTGGGCGCACGCAGACCGGGACAAAGACTAGCCAAAAACATTCAGTACTTC. The V gene is TRBV7-8, the J gene TRBJ2-4; D possibly corresponds to TRBD1 (6 bases). This CDR3 is built from 21 residues. Per the germline V gene, CDR1 is SGHVS and CDR2 is FQNEAQ. V was trimmed by 3 bases and J by 0 bases, leaving 27 bases between them. Looking up the rest from reference TRBV7-8 and TRBJ2-4 gives the full variable domain: GAGVSQSPRYKVAKRGQDVALRCDPISGHVSLFWYQQALGQGPEFLTYFQNEAQLDKSGLPSDRFFAERPEGSVSTLKIQRTQQEDSAVYLCASSLGARRPGQRLAKNIQYFGAGTRLSVL.

This clone was seen a few times. V usage is TRBV29-1 and J usage is TRBJ2-2; 7 bases are shared with TRBD2. This CDR3 has 15 residues. V dropped 3 bases and J dropped 0; count of bases not matched to a gene: 4. The germline V gene has CDR1 SQVTM and CDR2 ANQGSEA. The CDR3 reads CSVELAETNTGELFF. The DNA for the CDR3 is TGCAGCGTTGAGCTAGCGGAGACGAACACCGGGGAGCTGTTTTTT.

The chain uses TRBV4-1 and TRBJ2-7; TRBD2 matches at 8 bases. The V gene end was trimmed by 1 base and the J gene end by 3 bases; junction bases not matched to a gene: 8. The length of the CDR3 is 16 residues. Germline CDR1 is MGHRA and CDR2 is YSYEKL. CDR3 loop: CASSQGVGSGGYEQYF. CDR3 DNA: TGCGCCAGCAGCCAAGGGGTCGGAAGCGGGGGCTACGAGCAGTACTTC.

This chain joins TRBV25-1 and TRBJ1-4, with D perhaps TRBD1 (5 bases). Germline assignment: CDR1 MGHDK and CDR2 SYGVNS. The CDR3 has 14 amino acids. V was pared by 8 bases and J by 5 bases, with 15 bases between. CDR3 in amino acids: CASSPGTVNEKLFF. The DNA of the CDR3 is TGTGCCAGCTCCCCCGGGACGGTAAATGAAAAACTGTTTTTT.

CDR3 bases: TGTGCCACCAGCAGAGATATTTCCGAGACCCAGTACTTC. Protein: CATSRDISETQYF. This chain uses TRBV15 with TRBJ2-5; D gene unclear. Trimming took 0 bases from V and 5 from J, leaving 7 bases between them. CDR1 is LNHNV, CDR2 YYDKDF, per germline (reference sequence). The CDR3 loop spans 13 amino acids.

The chain couples TRBV27 to TRBJ1-6; D unclear. Germline V gives CDR1 MNHEY, CDR2 SMNVEV (reference sequence). Between the trimmed V and J ends, which lost 6 bases and 0 bases, there was a span of 9 bases. The CDR3 loop spans 15 amino acids. CDR3 DNA sequence: TGTGCCAGCAGAGCCCCCAGCTCCTATAATTCACCCCTCCACTTT. Protein sequence: CASRAPSSYNSPLHF.

The chain uses TRBV4-2 and TRBJ1-4; D not resolved. This CDR3 contains 13 residues. CDR1 is LGHNA, CDR2 YNFKEQ, per germline. V gave up 3 bases and J gave up 10 bases, with 12 bases separating them. CDR3 in DNA: TGTGCCAGCAGCCACGCCACGGACCTAAAACTGTTTTTT. Protein product: CASSHATDLKLFF.

A few counts support this clone. CDR3 amino acids: CASSLVGGVDSPLHF. CDR3 DNA: TGTGCCAGCAGCTTAGTGGGAGGGGTAGATTCACCCCTCCACTTT. This chain links TRBV7-6 with TRBJ1-6; TRBD1 is a possible D gene (5 bases). Trimming left V 1 base short and J 8 bases short, with 12 bases between. In germline, CDR1 is SGHVS, CDR2 FNYEAQ. There are 15 residues in the CDR3.

The rearrangement joins TRBV29-1 to TRBJ2-3; either TRBD1 or TRBD2 may fit D (5 bases each). V shed 1 base and J shed 9 bases, with 29 bases lying between them. This CDR3 has 18 residues. CDR1 is SQVTM and CDR2 is ANQGSEA in the germline V gene. The CDR3 sequence: CSVEAWAGQGPDAGTQYF. For the CDR3, the DNA is TGCAGCGTTGAAGCCTGGGCCGGGCAGGGACCCGACGCCGGCACGCAGTATTTT.